What follows describes a single T cell receptor (beta chain). This clonotype was observed a few times. Which antigen it targets is not known. Base qualities are missing; no much larger clone stands one base away. Libraries were built with RT-PCR. Sequencing instrument: Illumina HiSeq 2500. The public sequencing data were trimmed at Q25 with fastp and processed into clonotypes with MiXCR by TCRdb, which kept only in-frame beta chains. Rows with a matching CDR3 protein are joined into one entry that keeps the most common DNA and genes. This sample has about 480,000 distinct CDR3 sequences in its table, and 9.5% to 12% of those were observed once. The ten largest make up approximately 12% of the sample. This specimen's time point label, interpreted: 45 days after influenza vaccine administration. The data stem from a study of response to subunit inactivated influenza vaccine (dated by TCRdb to the late 2010s). General notes on the study: Deep quantitative T cell receptor repertoire profiling was used in the study to track responses to a trivalent subunit inactivated influenza vaccine. What the research found in general, with its limitations: It was suggested by the authors that each seasonal influenza vaccination may recruit only a limited number of new T cells.

The clonotype originates from a man aged 50 to 59 who received an inactivated influenza vaccine. Donor details come from another sample of the same person, matched by shared clones. Sequenced here: PBMCs from blood, sampled about 6 weeks after vaccination.

CDR3 sequence: CASSLAGELGTEAFF. In nucleotides, the sequence is TGTGCCAGCAGCTTAGCAGGGGAGCTGGGCACTGAAGCTTTCTTT. The sequence links TRBV7-2 to TRBJ1-1, and perhaps TRBD1 as D gene, on 5 matching bases. CDR1 and CDR2 are drawn from the germline V gene: SGHTA, FQGNSA. Trimming removed 0 bases from V and 4 bases from J, leaving 12 bases between the germline ends. The CDR3 runs 15 amino acids, cysteine and phenylalanine included. The read is trimmed to its CDR3 DNA, 45 bases read in frame from base 1.